Reported below is one TCR beta chain. The data were obtained in a study of blood T cell repertoires in COVID-19. The ends were cut back, 7 bases at V and 10 bases at J, with 20 bases in the middle. The CDR3 is made up of 15 amino acids. Per germline, CDR1 MDHEN and CDR2 SYDVKM. The table came from immunoSEQ multiplex PCR; TCRdb's copy has only in-frame clones and leaves some out. The table lists about 120,000 clones, approximately 90% of them singletons, with over 15% in the top ten. This TCR derives from a human donor with acute or convalescent COVID-19. The donor label of this sample is uncertain. V gene TRBV28 combines with J gene TRBJ1-6; D not resolved. Sequencing input: peripheral blood. CDR3 nucleotide sequence: TGTGCCAGCAACATAGGTGGAGAAGGTAACTCACCCCTCCACTTT. Its translation: CASNIGGEGNSPLHF.